The clone carrying this T cell receptor beta chain occurred a few times. Antigen unknown. The V end was cut by 6 bases, the J end by 3 bases, with 8 bases between. Germline V gives CDR1 MDHEN, CDR2 SYDVKM. The CDR3 contains 12 residues. These data originate in a study of CD8 T cells in ankylosing spondylitis. Study-level results: Reports of some motif variants in reactive arthritis synovial fluid and blood predate this one. Typical of ankylosing spondylitis blood, it appeared, was a TCR beta motif of roughly eight highly homologous variants. Disease-associated clones were reportedly significantly overrepresented in matched ankylosing spondylitis synovial fluid.

By quantitative 5'-RACE with molecular barcodes, the TCR beta libraries were made. TCRdb passed the 5' RACE reads through MiXCR, listing each CDR3 protein once. The table has around 770,000 distinct CDR3 sequences, 10% to 15% seen once. The TCR was taken from a male donor with ankylosing spondylitis. Sequenced: blood, either unsorted or a sorted T cell fraction (not recorded which). The J gene is TRBJ1-2, the V gene TRBV28; D is unclear. The CDR3 reads CASSSQDYGYTF. The CDR3 bases are TGTGCCAGCAGCTCGCAGGACTATGGCTACACCTTC.